This TCR beta chain originates from a study of T cells in Graves' hyperthyroidism and ophthalmopathy. Across the whole study: Blood from the periphery was taken at initial diagnosis, before any treatment.

General study results and limits: Ophthalmopathy and stable hyperthyroidism were told apart by a 13 V-J model. Clonotypes that were expanded in thyroid above 0.001 mostly appeared in blood too.

Germline CDR1 is SGHVS and CDR2 is FQNEAQ. V dropped 4 bases and J dropped 2 bases, with 24 bases sitting between them. This CDR3 is 18 amino acids long. RNA transcripts provided the source from which TCR beta CDR3 regions were amplified. First-round RT-PCR targeting the TCR CDR3 was performed with the HTBI primer set. TCRdb re-called the multiplex PCR reads with MiXCR, one entry per CDR3 protein. The sample carries 500,000 to 550,000 distinct CDR3 sequences, around 20% recorded once. This clonotype has just a few counts. What it binds is not known. The source material was blood. The sequence came from a man between 18 and 29 years old with Graves' hyperthyroidism. The genes are TRBV7-8 and TRBJ2-7, with TRBD2 as a possible D gene (6 bases). The DNA for the CDR3 is TGTGCCAGCAGCTCCTTGGTTGCGGGCCCGGGAGACGCCTACGAGCAGTACTTC. This codes for CASSSLVAGPGDAYEQYF.